The 10 T cell receptor beta chains below come from one sample, sequenced in a study of T cells expressing NK-cell markers (dated by TCRdb to 2018 to 2021). The library was built by means of 5' RACE. The sequencer was an Illumina HiSeq 2000. After the reads were reprocessed by TCRdb, one entry was made per CDR3 protein sequence, with no DNA. The table for this sample lists 350,000 to 450,000 distinct CDR3 sequences. 4% to 6.5% of the sample comes from the top ten. What was sequenced was blood T cells: a sorted CD56 or NKG2C T cell subset, CD4+ or CD8+ T cells, or bulk PBMC T cells (not recorded which). Source of these receptors: a man aged 18-69 years in good health.

The genes are TRBV25-1 and TRBJ2-3; as DNA is missing, the TRBD1 call by TCRdb cannot be tested. CDR3 size: 17 residues. The germline V gene has CDR1 MGHDK and CDR2 SYGVNS. The CDR3 loop reads CASSECQLDRMFHTQYF.

The V call is TRBV20-1, the J call TRBJ2-1; as DNA is missing, the TRBD1 call by TCRdb cannot be tested. CDR1 is DFQATT and CDR2 is SNEGSKA in the germline V gene (reference sequence). The CDR3 length is 14 residues. The CDR3 protein is CSARDSQGMNEQFF.

The J gene is TRBJ2-3, the V gene TRBV7-3; checking the TCRdb D call of TRBD2 is not possible without DNA. There are 20 residues in the CDR3. Germline-derived CDR1 and CDR2 are SGHTA and FQGTGA. The CDR3: CASSLKARTSGGPEGDTQYF.

This chain joins TRBV7-9 and TRBJ2-3; TCRdb designates TRBD2, a call that cannot be tested without DNA. The germline V gene encodes CDR1 SEHNR and CDR2 FQNEAQ (reference sequence). This CDR3 is 16 amino acids long. CDR3 sequence: CASSPRLAGVIDTQYF.

V is TRBV5-1 and J is TRBJ2-6; TCRdb's assignment of TRBD1 cannot be checked, as there is no DNA. The CDR3 runs 16 residues. The germline gives CDR1 SGHRS, CDR2 YFSETQ. CDR3 protein: CATRSNVFSGANVLTF. The variable domain in full, with the rest retrieved from reference TRBV5-1 and TRBJ2-6, is KAGVTQTPRYLIKTRGQQVTLSCSPISGHRSVSWYQQTPGQGLQFLFEYFSETQRNKGNFPGRFSGRQFSNSRSEMNVSTLELGDSALYLCATRSNVFSGANVLTFGAGSRLTVL.

V and J are TRBV7-3 and TRBJ2-3; the TRBD2 assignment by TCRdb is unverifiable without DNA. Per the germline V gene, CDR1 is SGHTA and CDR2 is FQGTGA. The CDR3 is made up of 14 amino acids. Here the CDR3 reads CASRAELAGDTQYF.

V is TRBV12-3 or TRBV12-4 and J is TRBJ2-3; the TRBD1 assignment by TCRdb is unverifiable without DNA. This CDR3 has 14 residues. CDR3 sequence: CATSPGVFADTQYF.

The rearrangement joins TRBV2 to TRBJ2-1. This CDR3 comprises 11 residues. CDR1 SNHLY and CDR2 FYNNEI come from the germline V gene. The CDR3 protein is CASRSAAEQFF.

The V call is TRBV12-3 or TRBV12-4, the J call TRBJ2-5; lacking DNA, the TRBD2 call made by TCRdb goes unchecked. The length of the CDR3 is 16 residues. The chain's CDR3 is CASSFRGLAGQETQYF.

The chain combines TRBV12-3 or TRBV12-4 with TRBJ1-6. The CDR3 is 14 amino acids. The CDR3 spells CASSKGDGNSPLHF.